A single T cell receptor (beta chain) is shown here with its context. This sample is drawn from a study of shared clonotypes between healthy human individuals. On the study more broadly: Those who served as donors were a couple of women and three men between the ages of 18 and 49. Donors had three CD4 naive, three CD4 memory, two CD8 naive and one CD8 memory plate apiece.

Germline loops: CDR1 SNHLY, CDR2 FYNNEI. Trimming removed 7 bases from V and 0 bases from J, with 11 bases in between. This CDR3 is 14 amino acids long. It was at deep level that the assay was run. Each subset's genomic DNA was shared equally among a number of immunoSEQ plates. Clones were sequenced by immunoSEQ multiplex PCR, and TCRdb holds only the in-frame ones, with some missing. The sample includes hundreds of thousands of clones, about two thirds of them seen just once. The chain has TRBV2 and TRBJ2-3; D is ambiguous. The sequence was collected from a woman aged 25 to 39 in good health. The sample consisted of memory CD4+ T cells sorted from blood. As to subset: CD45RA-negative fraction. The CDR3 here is CASMPDGSTDTQYF. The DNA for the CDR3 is TGTGCCAGCATGCCGGACGGGAGCACAGATACGCAGTATTTT.